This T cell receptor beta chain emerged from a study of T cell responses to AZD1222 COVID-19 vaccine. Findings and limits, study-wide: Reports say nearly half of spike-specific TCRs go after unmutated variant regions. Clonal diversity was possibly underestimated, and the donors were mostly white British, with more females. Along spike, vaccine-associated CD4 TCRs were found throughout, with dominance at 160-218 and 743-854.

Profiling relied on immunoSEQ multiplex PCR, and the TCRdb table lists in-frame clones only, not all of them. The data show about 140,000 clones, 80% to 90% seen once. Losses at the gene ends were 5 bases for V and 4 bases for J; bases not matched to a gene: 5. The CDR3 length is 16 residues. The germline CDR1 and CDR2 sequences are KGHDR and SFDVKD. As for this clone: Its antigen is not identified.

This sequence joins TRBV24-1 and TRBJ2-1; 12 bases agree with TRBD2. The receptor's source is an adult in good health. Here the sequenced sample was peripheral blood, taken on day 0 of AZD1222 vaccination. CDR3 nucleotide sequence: TGTGCCACCAGTGCTAGCGGGAGGGCCGGGTACAATGAGCAGTTCTTC. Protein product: CATSASGRAGYNEQFF.